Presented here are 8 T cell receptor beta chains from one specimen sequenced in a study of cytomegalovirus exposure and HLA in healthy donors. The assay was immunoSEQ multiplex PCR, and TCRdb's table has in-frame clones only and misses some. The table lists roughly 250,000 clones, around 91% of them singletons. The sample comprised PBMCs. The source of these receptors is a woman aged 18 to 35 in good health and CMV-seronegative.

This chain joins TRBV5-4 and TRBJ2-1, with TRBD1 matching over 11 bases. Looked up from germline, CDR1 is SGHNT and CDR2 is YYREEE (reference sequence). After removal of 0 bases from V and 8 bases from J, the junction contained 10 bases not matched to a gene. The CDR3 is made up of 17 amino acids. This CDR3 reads CASSLEDRGRYGDEQFF. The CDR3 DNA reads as TGTGCCAGCAGCTTGGAGGACAGGGGGCGGTATGGTGATGAGCAGTTCTTC.

The CDR3 here is CASIAHGGAPYEQYV. CDR3 DNA: TGCGCCAGCATCGCCCACGGGGGGGCCCCTTACGAGCAGTACGTC. This sequence joins TRBV5-1 and TRBJ2-7; 8 nucleotides agree with TRBD2. The CDR3 consists of 15 residues. Trimming at V came to 6 bases and at J to 4 bases, leaving 12 bases not matched to a gene. The germline V gene has CDR1 SGHRS and CDR2 YFSETQ.

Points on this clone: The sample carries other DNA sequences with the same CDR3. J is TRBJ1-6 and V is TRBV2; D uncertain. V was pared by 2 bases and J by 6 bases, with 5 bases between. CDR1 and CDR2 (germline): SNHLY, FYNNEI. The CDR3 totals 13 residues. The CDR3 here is CASSEQSNSPLHF. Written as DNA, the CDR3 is TGTGCCAGCAGTGAACAGTCTAATTCACCCCTCCACTTT.

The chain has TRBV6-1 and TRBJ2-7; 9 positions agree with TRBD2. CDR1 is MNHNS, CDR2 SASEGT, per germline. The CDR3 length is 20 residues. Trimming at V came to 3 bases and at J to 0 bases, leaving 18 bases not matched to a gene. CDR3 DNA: TGTGCCAGCAGTGATGTCAAACTAGCGGGTATCTATCATCTCTCCTACGAGCAGTACTTC. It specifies CASSDVKLAGIYHLSYEQYF.

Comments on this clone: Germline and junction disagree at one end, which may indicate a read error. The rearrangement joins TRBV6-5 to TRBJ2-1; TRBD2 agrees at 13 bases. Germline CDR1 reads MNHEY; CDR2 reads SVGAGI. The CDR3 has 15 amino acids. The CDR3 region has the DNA TGTGCCAACAGTTACTCGACTAGCGGGGGGAATGAGCAGTTCTTC. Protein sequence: CANSYSTSGGNEQFF.

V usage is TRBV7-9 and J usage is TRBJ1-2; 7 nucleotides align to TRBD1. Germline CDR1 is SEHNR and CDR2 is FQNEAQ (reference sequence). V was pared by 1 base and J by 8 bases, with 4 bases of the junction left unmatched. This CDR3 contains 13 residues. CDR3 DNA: TGTGCCAGCAGCTTAGACAGGGGAAAGGGCTACACCTTC. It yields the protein CASSLDRGKGYTF.

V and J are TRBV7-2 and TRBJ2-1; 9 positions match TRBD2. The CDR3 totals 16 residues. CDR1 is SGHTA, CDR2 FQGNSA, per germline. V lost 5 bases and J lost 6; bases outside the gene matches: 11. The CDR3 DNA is TGTGCCAGCAGCCAGGGGCCGAGCGGGGGGCGCAATGAGCAGTTCTTC. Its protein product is CASSQGPSGGRNEQFF.

CDR3 bases: TGCGCCAGCAGCCCACGACTAGCGGGGGCTCAGGTCTCCTACAATGAGCAGTTCTTC. This translates into CASSPRLAGAQVSYNEQFF. The genes are TRBV4-3 and TRBJ2-1, with 12 bases fitting TRBD2. Trimming cost V 4 bases and J 0 bases; bases outside gene matches: 10. This CDR3 has 19 residues. Germline loops: CDR1 LGHNA, CDR2 YSLEER.